This passage covers 3 T cell receptor beta chains from one sample sequenced in a study of tissue T cells after allogeneic stem cell transplantation (dated 2022 in TCRdb). Receptor libraries were prepared by the immunoSEQ multiplex PCR assay. TCRdb re-hosts the immuneACCESS table, in-frame sequences only. Its copies lack some clones; in the studies checked, an unresolved V gene accounts for under half of them, and the cause for the rest is not known. The sample records some 48,000 clones, roughly 73% of which are singletons. The ten largest clones capture roughly 0.7% of the sample. Sequencing was carried out using sorted cells pooled from one or two spleens. The source of these receptors is a pool of C57BL/6 mice in good health.

A remark on this clone: The genes and germline here are from mouse. CDR3 sequence: CASSFNWGGYEQYF. The CDR3 DNA, read in part, is TGTGCCAGCAGTTTCAACTGGGGGGGCTATGAACAGTAC. The chain has TRBV14 and TRBJ2-7, with 10 bases lining up with TRBD2. The read comes to an end 1 residue before the CDR3 does, leaving the germline J gene to fill in the end. The CDR3 runs to 14 residues. CDR1 is SGHDT, CDR2 FRDEAV, per germline. J lost 3 bases, V lost 1 base, and 1 base had no gene match.

A few counts support this clone. Each gene name is a mouse one. From the germline J gene comes the end of the CDR3, since the read stops 1 residue before it. V gene TRBV2 combines with J gene TRBJ1-4, with 11 bases fitting TRBD1. Unmatched junction bases numbered 3, after V lost 0 bases and J lost 6 bases. The germline V gene has CDR1 LGHNA and CDR2 YSYQKL. The CDR3 loop spans 16 amino acids. The CDR3 protein is CASSQDLGQGDERLFF. CDR3 bases read: TGTGCCAGCAGCCAAGATCTGGGACAGGGGGACGAAAGATTATTT. The full variable domain, in which reference TRBV2 and TRBJ1-4 provide the parts outside the CDR3, is DPKIIQKPKYLVAVTGSEKILICEQYLGHNAMYWYRQSAKKPLEFMFSYSYQKLMDNQTASSRFQPQSSKKNHLDLQITALKPDDSATYFCASSQDLGQGDERLFFGHGTKLSVL.

With regard to this clone: Genes and germline are mouse. CDR3 DNA, as far as it was read: TGTGCCAGCAGCTCCACTGGGGGGGCTGGGGCTGAGCAGTTC. Protein: CASSSTGGAGAEQF. The entire CDR3 reads CASSSTGGAGAEQFF. The chain links TRBV3 to TRBJ2-1; 11 bases match TRBD2. Read coverage stops 1 residue before the CDR3 terminus; the germline J gene supplies the remainder. There are 15 residues in the CDR3. The V gene end was trimmed by 4 bases and the J gene end by 7 bases; junction bases not matched to a gene: 6. Germline-derived CDR1 and CDR2 are SNHLY and FYNGKV (reference sequence).